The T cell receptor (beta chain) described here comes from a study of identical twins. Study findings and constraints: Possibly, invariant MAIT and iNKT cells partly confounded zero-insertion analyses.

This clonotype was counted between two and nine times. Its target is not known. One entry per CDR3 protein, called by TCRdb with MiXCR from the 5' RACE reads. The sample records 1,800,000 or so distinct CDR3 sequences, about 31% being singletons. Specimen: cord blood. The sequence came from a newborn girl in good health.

The CDR3 region has the DNA TGTGCCATCAGTAGGGACAGGAGCTCCTACGAGCAGTACTTC. Translated, it gives CAISRDRSSYEQYF. The chain links TRBV10-3 to TRBJ2-7; 8 bases match TRBD1. The CDR3 sequence is 14 residues long. Germline assignment: CDR1 ENHRY and CDR2 SYGVKD. V was pared by 5 bases and J by 0 bases, with 3 bases of the junction left unmatched.